Listed here are 17 T cell receptor beta chains from one sample, sequenced in a study of cytomegalovirus exposure and HLA in healthy donors. The PCR used 60 Vbeta and 13 Jbeta primers. Sequenced by immunoSEQ multiplex PCR; TCRdb stores in-frame clones only, minus some. Here the sample spans roughly 100,000 clones, around 82% being singletons. Material: PBMCs. All receptors derive from an older woman in good health and CMV-seronegative.

The V call is TRBV14, the J call TRBJ2-5, with unresolved D. The V end was cut by 0 bases, the J end by 2 bases, with 10 bases between. The CDR3 extends over 15 amino acids. Germline V gene lookup returns CDR1 SGHDN and CDR2 FVKESK. CDR3 residues: CASSQDFNKQETQYF. The DNA of the CDR3 is TGTGCCAGCAGCCAAGATTTTAACAAACAAGAGACCCAGTACTTC. Based on the CDR3 plus reference TRBV14 and TRBJ2-5, the full variable domain is EAGVTQFPSHSVIEKGQTVTLRCDPISGHDNLYWYRRVMGKEIKFLLHFVKESKQDESGMPNNRFLAERTGGTYSTLKVQPAELEDSGVYFCASSQDFNKQETQYFGPGTRLLVL.

To note about this clone: At the DNA level, this CDR3 is encoded by other sequences in the same sample as well. The gene calls are TRBV7-9 and TRBJ1-2, with D maybe TRBD1 (6 bases). Germline V gene data show CDR1 as SEHNR and CDR2 as FQNEAQ (reference sequence). The CDR3 contains 14 residues. Between the trimmed V and J ends, which lost 1 base and 4 bases, there was a span of 10 bases. In DNA, the CDR3 is TGTGCCAGCAGCTTAGGGGGGCGCGGCTATGGCTACACCTTC. Translation gives CASSLGGRGYGYTF.

The chain recombines TRBV4-3 with TRBJ1-1; 7 bases match TRBD1. The CDR3 covers 14 residues. The V gene end was trimmed by 1 base and the J gene end by 7 bases; junction bases not matched to a gene: 6. CDR1 LGHNA and CDR2 YSLEER come from the germline V gene. This chain's CDR3 is CASSQGEGAREAFF. CDR3 sequence (DNA): TGCGCCAGCAGCCAAGGTGAGGGGGCCCGTGAAGCTTTCTTT.

This chain connects TRBV7-9 to TRBJ2-7; TRBD1 aligns across 8 bases. Germline CDR1 and CDR2: SEHNR and FQNEAQ (reference sequence). V lost 5 bases and J lost 4; bases outside the gene matches: 13. CDR3 length equals 16 residues. CDR3 nucleotides: TGTGCCAGCAGCCCCCCCGGGACAGGAGACACTTACGAGCAGTACTTC. Translation: CASSPPGTGDTYEQYF.

This chain links TRBV19 with TRBJ2-1, with D perhaps matching TRBD2 (5 bases). The CDR3 has 18 amino acids. Trimming stripped 5 bases from V and 0 bases from J, with 20 bases between. From germline, CDR1 is LNHDA and CDR2 SQIVND (reference sequence). The CDR3 protein is CASSSMEGSVSSYNEQFF. The CDR3 DNA sequence: TGTGCCAGTAGTTCCATGGAAGGTAGCGTAAGCTCCTACAATGAGCAGTTCTTC.

The rearrangement links TRBV12-5 to TRBJ2-3; TRBD1 might be the D (6 bases). Trimming cost V 4 bases and J 8 bases, with 13 bases left between them. The CDR3 covers 13 residues. Germline lookup yields CDR1 LGHNT and CDR2 FRNRAP. Written as DNA, the CDR3 is TGTGCTAGTGGTTCGCCCAGGGGTTCTACGCAGTATTTT. Amino acid sequence: CASGSPRGSTQYF.

Here the CDR3 DNA reads TGTGCCTGGAGTGCTTCCGGGACTAGGAGCGAGCAGTACTTC. This gives the protein CAWSASGTRSEQYF. V gene TRBV30 combines with J gene TRBJ2-7, with 8 bases that match TRBD2. V was clipped by 1 base and J by 6 bases; unmatched bases: 8. This CDR3 is 14 amino acids long. Per the germline V gene, CDR1 is GTSNPN and CDR2 is SVGIG (reference sequence). Full variable domain (remainder filled in from reference TRBV30 and TRBJ2-7): SQTIHQWPATLVQPVGSPLSLECTVEGTSNPNLYWYRQAAGRGLQLLFYSVGIGQISSEVPQNLSASRPQDRQFILSSKKLLLSDSGFYLCAWSASGTRSEQYFGPGTRLTVT.

The chain combines TRBV6-5 with TRBJ2-7; 8 bases are shared with TRBD2. The germline gives CDR1 MNHEY, CDR2 SVGAGI. J was trimmed by 4 bases and V by 4 bases; bases with no gene match: 9. CDR3 size: 15 residues. DNA of the CDR3: TGTGCCAGCAGTTCGTCGGGAGGGCATTGGTACGAGCAGTACTTC. Translating it yields CASSSSGGHWYEQYF.

The rearrangement uses TRBV9 and TRBJ2-4; the D is unclear. The germline CDR1 and CDR2 sequences are SGDLS and YYNGEE. Between the trimmed V and J ends, which lost 0 bases and 0 bases, there was a span of 4 bases. There are 14 residues in the CDR3. The CDR3 protein is CASSVDLAKNIQYF. CDR3 nucleotides: TGTGCCAGCAGCGTAGATCTAGCCAAAAACATTCAGTACTTC.

The chain links TRBV7-2 to TRBJ1-2, with 10 bases that match TRBD1. V lost 2 bases and J lost 6; bases outside the gene matches: 9. The length of the CDR3 is 16 residues. Germline CDR1 and CDR2: SGHTA and FQGNSA. CDR3 DNA: TGTGCCAGCAGCTTAAGCTCGGGACAGGGGTTGGATGGCTACACCTTC. Amino acids: CASSLSSGQGLDGYTF.

This chain joins TRBV2 and TRBJ1-5, with 9 nucleotides matching TRBD1. Germline CDR1 reads SNHLY; CDR2 reads FYNNEI. Germline trimming cut 6 bases from V and 4 bases from J; bases unmatched to any gene: 4. This CDR3 is 14 amino acids long. The CDR3 DNA sequence: TGTGCCAGCAGCCCGGGACAGGGTAATCAGCCCCAGCATTTT. Its protein is CASSPGQGNQPQHF.

Only one count was recorded for this clone. The gene calls are TRBV12-2 and TRBJ2-1; TRBD2 is the table's D call, not checked against the DNA. TRBV12-2 is recorded as a pseudogene. This CDR3 spans 19 amino acids. The CDR3 reads CASRLLASGNRGCYNEQFF. As DNA, the CDR3 is TGTGCAAGTCGCTTATTGGCTAGCGGGAATCGGGGATGCTACAATGAGCAGTTCTTC.

In this sample, this clone turned up a few times. This sequence joins TRBV6-5 and TRBJ1-5, with D hard to call. The V gene's germline CDR1 is MNHEY and CDR2 SVGAGI. The CDR3 covers 14 residues. The V gene lost 2 bases and the J gene lost 5 bases, with 10 bases spanning the gap. CDR3 in DNA: TGTGCCAGCAGTTACAGTGAGGGAGATCAGCCCCAGCATTTT. This sequence encodes CASSYSEGDQPQHF.

The chain employs TRBV6-5 and TRBJ1-1, with 8 bases identical to TRBD1. This CDR3 contains 12 residues. J lost 11 bases, V lost 7 bases, and 9 bases had no gene match. The germline V gene has CDR1 MNHEY and CDR2 SVGAGI. The CDR3 DNA sequence: TGTGCCAGCATCCCTCCACAGGGGGTCGCTTTCTTT. Its translation is CASIPPQGVAFF.

This rearrangement joins TRBV5-4 to TRBJ1-2; 9 bases map to TRBD1. The length of the CDR3 is 14 residues. Germline CDR1 SGHNT, CDR2 YYREEE (reference sequence). Trimming took 0 bases from V and 6 from J; bases not matched to a gene: 3. CDR3 protein: CASSLVGQGHGYTF. Here the CDR3 DNA reads TGTGCCAGCAGCTTGGTGGGACAGGGACATGGCTACACCTTC.

This clone is a singleton in its sample. The V gene is TRBV2, the J gene TRBJ2-5, with 7 bases that match TRBD2. CDR1 and CDR2 from the germline V gene are SNHLY and FYNNEI. The CDR3 extends over 12 amino acids. V trimming: 5 bases; J trimming: 3 bases; junction bases outside the gene matches: 0. In DNA form, the CDR3 reads TGTGCCAGCAGTAGCGGGAAAGAGACCCAGTACTTC. Amino acids: CASSSGKETQYF.

The CDR3 DNA follows: TGTGCCAGCAGTTTCCGCGGGAACACAGATACGCAGTATTTT. Translated: CASSFRGNTDTQYF. The chain links TRBV27 to TRBJ2-3, with D possibly being TRBD2 (6 bases). Trimming pared 3 bases from V and 2 bases from J, leaving 9 bases between. The CDR3 length is 14 residues. The germline V gene encodes CDR1 MNHEY and CDR2 SMNVEV (reference sequence).